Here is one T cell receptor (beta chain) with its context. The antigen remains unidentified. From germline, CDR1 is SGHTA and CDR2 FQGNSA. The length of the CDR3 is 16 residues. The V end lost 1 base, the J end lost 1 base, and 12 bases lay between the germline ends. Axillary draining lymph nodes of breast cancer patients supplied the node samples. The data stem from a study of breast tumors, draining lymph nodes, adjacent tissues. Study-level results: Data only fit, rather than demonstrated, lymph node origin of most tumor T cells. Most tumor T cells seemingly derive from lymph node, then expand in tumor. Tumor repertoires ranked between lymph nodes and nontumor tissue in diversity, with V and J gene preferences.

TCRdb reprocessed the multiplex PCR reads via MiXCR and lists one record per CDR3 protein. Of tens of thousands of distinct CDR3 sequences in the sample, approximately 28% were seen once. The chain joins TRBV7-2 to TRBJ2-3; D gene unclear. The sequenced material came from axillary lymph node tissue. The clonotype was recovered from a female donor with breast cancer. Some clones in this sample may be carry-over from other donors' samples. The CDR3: CASSLEGRGGTDTQYF. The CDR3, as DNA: TGTGCCAGCAGCTTAGAGGGCAGAGGAGGCACAGATACGCAGTATTTT.